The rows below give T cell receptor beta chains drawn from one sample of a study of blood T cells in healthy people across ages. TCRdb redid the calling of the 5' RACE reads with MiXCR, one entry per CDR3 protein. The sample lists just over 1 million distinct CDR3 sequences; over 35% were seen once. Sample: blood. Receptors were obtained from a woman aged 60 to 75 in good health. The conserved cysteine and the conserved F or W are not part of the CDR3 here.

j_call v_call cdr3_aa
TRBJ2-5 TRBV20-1 SARTPQVQGQY
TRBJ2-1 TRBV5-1 ASSLRGSPNEQF
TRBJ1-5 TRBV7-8 ASSLAQPGTDNQPQH
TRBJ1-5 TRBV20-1 SALQGGNQPQH
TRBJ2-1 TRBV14 ASSHLAGFNEQF
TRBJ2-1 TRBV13 ASSAWGEAYNEQF
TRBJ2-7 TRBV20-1 SAGSSGTYEQY
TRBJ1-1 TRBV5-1 ASSYGRGGLRTEAF
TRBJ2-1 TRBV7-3 ASSRNEGRRGNEQF
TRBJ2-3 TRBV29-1 SVGGAGHDTQY
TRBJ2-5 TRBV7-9 ASSQNQGAGETQY
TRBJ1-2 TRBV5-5 ASSLAPGQDFNYGYT
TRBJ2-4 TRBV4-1 ASSQGSSGSLALNIQY
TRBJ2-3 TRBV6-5 ASSYFGGDTQY
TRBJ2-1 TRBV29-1 SAVGPSGRRGEQF
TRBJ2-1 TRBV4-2 ASSQVPAGGYNEQF
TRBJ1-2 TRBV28 ASSLIRANYGYT
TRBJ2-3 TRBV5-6 ASSSGLAGEDTQY
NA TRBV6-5 ASSYSGQYNYEQY
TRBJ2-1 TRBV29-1 SSFLASGGHEQF
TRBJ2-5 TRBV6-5 ASSLLAELPQETQY
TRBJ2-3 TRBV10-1 ASSESRAEGTDTQY
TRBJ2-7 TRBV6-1 ASSRAGPYEQY
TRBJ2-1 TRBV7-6 ASSSDRTGGDNEQF
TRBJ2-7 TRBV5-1 ASSLPPGSYEQY
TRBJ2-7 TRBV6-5 ASSYSIGAYEQY
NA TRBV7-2 ASRPLACSSYNEQY
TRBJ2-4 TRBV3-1 ASSLSNSGGSRGIQY
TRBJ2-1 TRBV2 AGRDRYIEQF
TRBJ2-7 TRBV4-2 ASSQVAREGGEQY
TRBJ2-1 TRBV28 ASSLPRADVRNEQF
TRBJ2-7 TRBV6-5 ASGGLGPYEQY
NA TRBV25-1 ASKTSLSSYNEQY
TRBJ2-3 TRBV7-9 ASSLGAGPFPDTQY
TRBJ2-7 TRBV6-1 ASSAGAYEQY
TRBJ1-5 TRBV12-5 ASGLVPSGTPYSNQPQH
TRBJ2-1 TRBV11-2 ASSLGSKGTLEQF
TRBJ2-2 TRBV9 ASSPQGGGFTGELF
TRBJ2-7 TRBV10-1 ATPDRRTYEQY
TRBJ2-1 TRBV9 ASSVVGGRYEQF
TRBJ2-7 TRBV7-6 ASSLDGQAPAYEQY
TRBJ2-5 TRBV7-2 ASSLNYRLAGRKEYNEQY